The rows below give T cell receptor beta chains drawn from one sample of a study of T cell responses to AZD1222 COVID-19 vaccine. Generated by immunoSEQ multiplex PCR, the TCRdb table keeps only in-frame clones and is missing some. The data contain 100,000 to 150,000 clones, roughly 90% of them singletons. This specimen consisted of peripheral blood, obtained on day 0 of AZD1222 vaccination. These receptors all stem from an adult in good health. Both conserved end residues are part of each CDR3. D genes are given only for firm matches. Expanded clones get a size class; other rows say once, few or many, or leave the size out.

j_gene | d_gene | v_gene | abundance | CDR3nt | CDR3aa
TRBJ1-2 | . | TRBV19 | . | TGTGCCAGCCAAGCCCTTCCCGGGCCCTATGGCTACACCTTC | CASQALPGPYGYTF
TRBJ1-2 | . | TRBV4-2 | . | TGTGCCAGCAGCCAAGGCGATGGAGTCCATGGCTACACCTTC | CASSQGDGVHGYTF
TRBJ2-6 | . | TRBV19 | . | TGTGCCAGTAGTCTGGAATCAGGGGCTGGGGCCAACGTCCTGACTTTC | CASSLESGAGANVLTF
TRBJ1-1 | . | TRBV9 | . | TGTGCCAGCAGCGTAGGCCCCGGGATGAACACTGAAGCTTTCTTT | CASSVGPGMNTEAFF
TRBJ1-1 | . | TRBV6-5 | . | TGTGCCAGCAGTTACTCAATTTCCCTTCAGGGGACAGCTTTCTTT | CASSYSISLQGTAFF
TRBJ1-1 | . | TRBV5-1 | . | TGCGCCAGCAGCGCCAGCGGACAACCAAACACTGAAGCTTTCTTT | CASSASGQPNTEAFF
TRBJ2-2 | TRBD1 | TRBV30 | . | TGTGCCTGGAGGAGGTTAGACAGGGGTGACACCGGGGAGCTGTTTTTT | CAWRRLDRGDTGELFF
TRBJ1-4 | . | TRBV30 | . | TGTGCCTGGACCCCCTGGGGGGCTAATGAAAAACTGTTTTTT | CAWTPWGANEKLFF
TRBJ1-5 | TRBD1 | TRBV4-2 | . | TGTGCCAGCAGCCAAGAGAAGCCGGGACAGGCGAGCAATCAGCCCCAGCATTTT | CASSQEKPGQASNQPQHF
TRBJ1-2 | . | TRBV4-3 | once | TGCGCCAGCAGCCAAGAAACCGGGCCCAACTATGGCTACACCTTC | CASSQETGPNYGYTF
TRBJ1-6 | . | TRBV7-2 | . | TGTGCCAGCAGCTTGGTTAATACACCCCTCCACTTT | CASSLVNTPLHF
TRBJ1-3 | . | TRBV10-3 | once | TGTGCCATCAGTGAGTCTCGGACCCACCGAGGAAACACCATATATTTT | CAISESRTHRGNTIYF
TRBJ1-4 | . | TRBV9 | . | TGTGCCAGCAGCGTAGTTTCGGGAAAACTGTTTTTT | CASSVVSGKLFF
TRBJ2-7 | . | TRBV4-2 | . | TGTGCCAGCAGCCAAGCTACACTTGACTCCTACGAGCAGTACTTC | CASSQATLDSYEQYF
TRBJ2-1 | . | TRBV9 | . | TGTGCCAGCAGCGCCGGGGGGCCGATTCGGAATGAGCAGTTCTTC | CASSAGGPIRNEQFF
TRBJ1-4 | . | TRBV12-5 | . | TGTGCTAGTGGTTTAGGGGGGATTAATGAAAAACTGTTTTTT | CASGLGGINEKLFF
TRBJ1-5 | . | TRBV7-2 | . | TGTGCCAGCAGCGCAGGGGTTCAGCCCCAGCATTTT | CASSAGVQPQHF
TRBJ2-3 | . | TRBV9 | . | TGTGCCAGCAGCGTAGTCCAGGGTTGGACAGATACGCAGTATTTT | CASSVVQGWTDTQYF
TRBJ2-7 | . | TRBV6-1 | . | TGTGCCAGCAGTGAAGAGGTGGCAGGGCGGTCCTACGAGCAGTACTTC | CASSEEVAGRSYEQYF
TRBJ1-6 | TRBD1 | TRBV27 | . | TGTGCCAGCAGCACGACAGGGAATAAGGGCTATAATTCACCCCTCCACTTT | CASSTTGNKGYNSPLHF
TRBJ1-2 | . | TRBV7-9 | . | TGTGCCAGCAGCCTACCAGACAATTACTATGGCTACACCTTC | CASSLPDNYYGYTF
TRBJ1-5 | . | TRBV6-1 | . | TGTGCCAGCAGTGAAGAGGCAACTAGCAATCAGCCCCAGCATTTT | CASSEEATSNQPQHF
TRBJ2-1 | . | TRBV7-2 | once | TGTGCCAGCAGCTTAGCGGGGACCCAAACAGGGAATGAGCAGTTCTTC | CASSLAGTQTGNEQFF
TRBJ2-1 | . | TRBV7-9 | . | TGTGCCAGCAGCTTATTCGGAACGCCGAGACATGGATCCTACAATGAGCAGTTCTTC | CASSLFGTPRHGSYNEQFF
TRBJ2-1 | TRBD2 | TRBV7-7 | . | TGTGCTAGCAGCTTGGGGCTAGCGGGAGGGGGGAATGAGCAGTTCTTC | CASSLGLAGGGNEQFF
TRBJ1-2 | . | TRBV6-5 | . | TGTGCCAGCAGTTACTCTACAGGGCTCTATGGCTACACCTTC | CASSYSTGLYGYTF
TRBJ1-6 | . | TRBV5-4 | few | TGTGCCAGCTCGGACGGGGGATCTCATAATTCACCCCTCCACTTT | CASSDGGSHNSPLHF
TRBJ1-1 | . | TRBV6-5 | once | TGTGCCAGCAGTTACGAGGCAGTTTTCGCTGAAGCTTTCTTT | CASSYEAVFAEAFF
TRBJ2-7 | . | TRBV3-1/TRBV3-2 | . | TGTGCCAGCAGCCAAGTAGGAGGACAGTACTTC | CASSQVGGQYF
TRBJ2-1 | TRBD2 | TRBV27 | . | TGTGCCAGCAGTTTGCATCTAGCGGGAGGGCCGGCCTACAATGAGCAGTTCTTC | CASSLHLAGGPAYNEQFF
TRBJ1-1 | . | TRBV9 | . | TGTGCCAGCAGCGTAAAGGCTTGGGGCACTGAAGCTTTCTTT | CASSVKAWGTEAFF
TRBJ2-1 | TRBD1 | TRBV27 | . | TGTGCCAGCAGTTTCCTTCCCCGGGACAGGGGCCACAATGAGCAGTTCTTC | CASSFLPRDRGHNEQFF
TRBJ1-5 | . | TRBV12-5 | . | TGTGCTAGTGGGGGAACAGGGCTTAGCAATCAGCCCCAGCATTTT | CASGGTGLSNQPQHF
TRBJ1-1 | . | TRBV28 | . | TGTGCCAGCAGTCCCCTGGGCATGGGGGATCTCTTGAACACTGAAGCTTTCTTT | CASSPLGMGDLLNTEAFF
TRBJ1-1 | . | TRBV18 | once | TGTGCCAGCTCACCACCCGCCAGGCGGAACACTGAAGCTTTCTTT | CASSPPARRNTEAFF
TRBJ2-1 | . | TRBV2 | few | TGTGCCAGCAGTGAACGGGGAGTTAATGAGCAGTTCTTC | CASSERGVNEQFF
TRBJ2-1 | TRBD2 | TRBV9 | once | TGTGCCAGCAGCGAGAGAACAGGAGTAGCGGGAGCTACCTACAATGAGCAGTTCTTC | CASSERTGVAGATYNEQFF
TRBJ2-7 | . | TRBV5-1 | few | TGCGCCAGCAGCTTGGCCCGAAGGGGGGTTGGTCGGAACGAGCAGTACTTC | CASSLARRGVGRNEQYF
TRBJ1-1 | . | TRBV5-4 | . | TGTGCCAGCAGCTTTAGGGGTTTGAACACTGAAGCTTTCTTT | CASSFRGLNTEAFF
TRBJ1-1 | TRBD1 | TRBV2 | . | TGTGCCAGCAGTGAAGCTAGAGACAGGGGGCCTACTGAAGCTTTCTTT | CASSEARDRGPTEAFF
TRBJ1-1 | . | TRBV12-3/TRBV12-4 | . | TGTGCCAGCAGTTCAGGGATCGTTACTGAAGCTTTCTTT | CASSSGIVTEAFF
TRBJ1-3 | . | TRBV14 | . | TGTGCCAGCAGCCGACTAGGGTCAGCCTCTGGAAACACCATATATTTT | CASSRLGSASGNTIYF
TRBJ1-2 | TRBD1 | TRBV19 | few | TGTGCCAGTAGTCGGACAGGGGTGGCCGTCCCGCTAGACTACACCTTC | CASSRTGVAVPLDYTF
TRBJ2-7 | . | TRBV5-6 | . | TGTGCCAGCAGCTCGACGATCGCCTACGAGCAGTACTTC | CASSSTIAYEQYF
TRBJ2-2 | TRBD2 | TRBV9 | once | TGTGCCAGCAGCGTAGAGCTAGCGGGGGGGACCGACACCGGGGAGCTGTTTTTT | CASSVELAGGTDTGELFF
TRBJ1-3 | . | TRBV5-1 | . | TGCGCCAGCAGCTTGGAGGGAGGTTCTGGAAACACCATATATTTT | CASSLEGGSGNTIYF
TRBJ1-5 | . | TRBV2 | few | TGTGCCAGCAGTACGGGGTCGATCAATCAGCCCCAGCATTTT | CASSTGSINQPQHF
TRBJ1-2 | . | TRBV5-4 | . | TGTGCCAGCAGCTTGGCCCAGGCCGTTGCTGGCTACACCTTC | CASSLAQAVAGYTF
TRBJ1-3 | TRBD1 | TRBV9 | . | TGTGCCAGCAGGGCGACAGGGGGAAACACCATATATTTT | CASRATGGNTIYF
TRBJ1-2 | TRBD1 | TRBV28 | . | TGTGCCAGCAGTAGGGGGCATTATGGCTACACCTTC | CASSRGHYGYTF
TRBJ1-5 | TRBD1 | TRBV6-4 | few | TGTGCCAAAAGCAGCGGACAGGGGCTTAGCAATCAGCCCCAGCATTTT | CAKSSGQGLSNQPQHF
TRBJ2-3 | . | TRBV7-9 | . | TGTGCCAGCAGCTTAGAGATCCTGAGCACAGATACGCAGTATTTT | CASSLEILSTDTQYF
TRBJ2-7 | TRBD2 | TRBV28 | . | TGTGCCAGCAGTTTCTCGGGGGGCTCCTACGAGCAGTACTTC | CASSFSGGSYEQYF
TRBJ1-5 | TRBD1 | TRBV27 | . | TGTGCCAGCAGTCCCGGGACAGGTAGGGGCAATCAGCCCCAGCATTTT | CASSPGTGRGNQPQHF